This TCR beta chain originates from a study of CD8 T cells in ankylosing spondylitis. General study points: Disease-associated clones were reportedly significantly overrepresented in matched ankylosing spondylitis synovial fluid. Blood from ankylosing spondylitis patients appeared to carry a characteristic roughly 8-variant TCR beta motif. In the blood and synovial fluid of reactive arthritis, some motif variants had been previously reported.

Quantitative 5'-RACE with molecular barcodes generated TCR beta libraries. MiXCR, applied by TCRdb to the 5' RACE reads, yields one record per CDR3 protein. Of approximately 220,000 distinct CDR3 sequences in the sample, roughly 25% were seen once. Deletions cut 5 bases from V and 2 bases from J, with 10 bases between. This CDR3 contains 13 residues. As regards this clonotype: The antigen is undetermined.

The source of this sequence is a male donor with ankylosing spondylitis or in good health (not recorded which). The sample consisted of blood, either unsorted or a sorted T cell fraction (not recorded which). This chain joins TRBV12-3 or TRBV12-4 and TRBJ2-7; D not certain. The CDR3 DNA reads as TGTGCCAGCAGTCCACCGAGTACCTACGAGCAGTACTTC. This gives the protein CASSPPSTYEQYF.